This is a list of T cell receptor beta chains from one sample in a study of tumour-infiltrating T cells in Burkitt lymphoma. TCRdb keeps only in-frame clones here, not all; method: immunoSEQ multiplex PCR. In the table there are about 900 clones, roughly nine tenths of which are singletons. The source material was tumor tissue. Receptors originate from a human donor with diffuse large B-cell lymphoma. Each CDR3 is given with its conserved first and last residue. A D gene is named only where the DNA matches it firmly. Clone size is not always given. Where it is, it says once, few, many or a class for expanded clones.

D: NA
J: TRBJ2-5
V: TRBV7-9
size: NA
CDR3: CASSLNLETQYF
DNA: TGTGCCAGCAGCTTAAATTTGGAGACCCAGTACTTC

D: TRBD1
J: TRBJ1-1
V: TRBV7-6
size: NA
CDR3: CASSGGTGGYTEAFF
DNA: TGTGCCAGCAGCGGTGGGACAGGAGGTTACACTGAAGCTTTCTTT

D: TRBD1
J: TRBJ1-6
V: TRBV5-4
size: NA
CDR3: CASSLNRGDSPLHF
DNA: TGTGCCAGCAGCTTGAACAGGGGGGATTCACCCCTCCACTTT

D: NA
J: TRBJ2-7
V: TRBV5-6
size: NA
CDR3: CASSLVRGYEQYF
DNA: TGTGCCAGCAGCTTGGTTCGGGGATACGAGCAGTACTTC

D: NA
J: TRBJ2-5
V: TRBV5-5
size: NA
CDR3: CASSSGLQETQYF
DNA: TGTGCCAGCAGCTCGGGTCTACAAGAGACCCAGTACTTC

D: TRBD1
J: TRBJ1-3
V: TRBV5-1
size: NA
CDR3: CASSVGQASGNTIYF
DNA: TGCGCCAGCAGCGTGGGACAGGCCTCTGGAAACACCATATATTTT

D: NA
J: TRBJ1-1
V: TRBV4-1
size: hyperexpanded
CDR3: CASSQGQGEAFF
DNA: TGCGCCAGCAGCCAGGGCCAAGGTGAAGCTTTCTTT

D: NA
J: TRBJ2-7
V: TRBV9
size: once
CDR3: CASSSLGSSYEQYF
DNA: TGTGCCAGCAGCTCCTTGGGGAGTTCCTACGAGCAGTACTTC

D: NA
J: TRBJ1-5
V: TRBV18
size: NA
CDR3: CASSQLNSNQPQHF
DNA: TGTGCCAGCTCTCAATTAAATAGCAATCAGCCCCAGCATTTT

D: NA
J: TRBJ1-1
V: TRBV5-6
size: NA
CDR3: CASSWTVNTEAFF
DNA: TGTGCCAGCAGTTGGACTGTGAACACTGAAGCTTTCTTT

D: NA
J: TRBJ1-5
V: TRBV6-1
size: NA
CDR3: CASTSDAVQPQHF
DNA: TGTGCCAGCACCTCAGACGCAGTTCAGCCCCAGCATTTT

D: NA
J: TRBJ2-1
V: TRBV11-2
size: NA
CDR3: CASSTAQIPSSYNEQFF
DNA: TGTGCCAGCAGCACAGCCCAGATCCCAAGCTCCTACAATGAGCAGTTCTTC

D: NA
J: TRBJ1-2
V: TRBV4-1
size: NA
CDR3: CASSQITNYGYTF
DNA: TGCGCCAGCAGCCAAATTACTAACTATGGCTACACCTTC

D: NA
J: TRBJ2-5
V: TRBV7-7
size: NA
CDR3: CASSVDTQETQYF
DNA: TGTGCTAGCAGCGTCGATACACAAGAGACCCAGTACTTC

D: TRBD2
J: TRBJ2-7
V: TRBV7-2
size: NA
CDR3: CASSLVAGANYEQYF
DNA: TGTGCCAGCAGCTTAGTAGCGGGAGCCAACTACGAGCAGTACTTC

D: NA
J: TRBJ1-1
V: TRBV19
size: NA
CDR3: CASSMMRQAVMNTEAFF
DNA: TGTGCCAGTAGTATGATGCGACAGGCTGTTATGAACACTGAAGCTTTCTTT

D: NA
J: TRBJ1-1
V: TRBV7-9
size: once
CDR3: CASSSTGVKGRANTEAFF
DNA: TGTGCCAGCAGCTCTACGGGGGTAAAGGGGAGGGCGAACACTGAAGCTTTCTTT

D: NA
J: TRBJ1-5
V: TRBV19
size: NA
CDR3: CASSITGTFNQPQHF
DNA: TGTGCCAGTAGTATAACAGGTACCTTCAATCAGCCCCAGCATTTT

D: NA
J: TRBJ2-1
V: TRBV9
size: few
CDR3: CASSVEAGNGYNEQFF
DNA: TGTGCCAGCAGCGTAGAGGCGGGGAACGGCTACAATGAGCAGTTCTTC

D: NA
J: TRBJ1-3
V: TRBV4-1
size: NA
CDR3: CASSQQSKANTIYF
DNA: TGCGCCAGCAGCCAACAGTCAAAGGCGAACACCATATATTTT

D: TRBD1
J: TRBJ1-1
V: TRBV5-1
size: NA
CDR3: CASSLTTGVYTEAFF
DNA: TGCGCCAGCAGCTTGACTACAGGGGTGTACACTGAAGCTTTCTTT

D: TRBD1
J: TRBJ2-7
V: TRBV19
size: NA
CDR3: CASSARDRAYEQYF
DNA: TGTGCCAGTAGTGCCCGGGACAGGGCCTACGAGCAGTACTTC

D: NA
J: TRBJ1-1
V: TRBV5-1
size: NA
CDR3: CASSLEGQRNTEAFF
DNA: TGCGCCAGCAGCTTGGAGGGCCAGCGGAACACTGAAGCTTTCTTT

D: TRBD1
J: TRBJ1-1
V: TRBV7-8
size: NA
CDR3: CASSSQGMRIEAFF
DNA: TGTGCCAGCAGCTCACAGGGGATGAGGATTGAAGCTTTCTTT

D: NA
J: TRBJ1-2
V: TRBV30
size: NA
CDR3: CASFSDGYTF
DNA: TGTGCCTCCTTCTCGGATGGCTACACCTTC

D: NA
J: TRBJ2-2
V: TRBV14
size: NA
CDR3: CASSRRGGATGELFF
DNA: TGTGCCAGCAGCCGAAGAGGGGGGGCCACCGGGGAGCTGTTTTTT

D: NA
J: TRBJ2-3
V: TRBV5-1
size: large
CDR3: CASSADSTDTQYF
DNA: TGCGCCAGCAGCGCAGATAGCACAGATACGCAGTATTTT

D: TRBD1
J: TRBJ2-5
V: TRBV7-2
size: NA
CDR3: CASSLRQGGTQYF
DNA: TGTGCCAGCAGCTTACGACAGGGGGGGACCCAGTACTTC

D: NA
J: TRBJ2-5
V: TRBV6-6
size: NA
CDR3: CASSSSARETQYF
DNA: TGTGCCAGCAGTTCCTCGGCGAGGGAGACCCAGTACTTC

D: NA
J: TRBJ1-1
V: TRBV11-2
size: NA
CDR3: CASRNTGGVTEAFF
DNA: TGTGCCAGCAGAAATACGGGAGGGGTCACTGAAGCTTTCTTT

D: NA
J: TRBJ1-2
V: TRBV2
size: NA
CDR3: CASSLGGYYGYTF
DNA: TGTGCCAGCAGTCTCGGCGGGTACTATGGCTACACCTTC

D: NA
J: TRBJ2-7
V: TRBV7-2
size: NA
CDR3: CASSLRASSEQYF
DNA: TGTGCCAGCAGCTTAAGGGCCAGCAGCGAGCAGTACTTC

D: TRBD1
J: TRBJ2-7
V: TRBV4-3
size: NA
CDR3: CASSRGTGLNEQYF
DNA: TGCGCCAGCAGCCGAGGGACAGGGCTGAACGAGCAGTACTTC

D: TRBD1
J: TRBJ2-7
V: TRBV7-2
size: NA
CDR3: CASSLSQGAREQYF
DNA: TGTGCCAGCAGCTTAAGTCAGGGGGCACGAGAGCAGTACTTC

D: TRBD2
J: TRBJ2-7
V: TRBV27
size: NA
CDR3: CASSLKTSGGYEQYF
DNA: TGTGCCAGCAGTTTAAAAACTAGCGGGGGCTACGAGCAGTACTTC

D: NA
J: TRBJ1-1
V: TRBV6-5
size: NA
CDR3: CASSPRRLKSEAFF
DNA: TGTGCCAGCAGTCCACGACGACTGAAGAGTGAAGCTTTCTTT

D: TRBD1
J: TRBJ2-3
V: TRBV6-1
size: NA
CDR3: CASSRTGVGTDTQYF
DNA: TGTGCCAGCAGTCGAACAGGGGTGGGAACAGATACGCAGTATTTT

D: TRBD1
J: TRBJ1-1
V: TRBV19
size: NA
CDR3: CASRDRVLNTEAFF
DNA: TGTGCCAGTAGGGACAGGGTGTTGAACACTGAAGCTTTCTTT

D: NA
J: TRBJ2-7
V: TRBV4-1
size: NA
CDR3: CASSQIGRVYEQYF
DNA: TGCGCCAGCAGCCAAATCGGCAGGGTTTACGAGCAGTACTTC

D: NA
J: TRBJ1-2
V: TRBV5-4
size: NA
CDR3: CASSSSTGSYGYTF
DNA: TGTGCCAGCAGCTCCTCGACGGGGTCGTATGGCTACACCTTC

D: NA
J: TRBJ2-2
V: TRBV5-1
size: NA
CDR3: CASSFAASNTGELFF
DNA: TGCGCCAGCAGCTTTGCGGCCTCGAACACCGGGGAGCTGTTTTTT

D: TRBD2
J: TRBJ2-3
V: TRBV4-2
size: NA
CDR3: CASSQDKTSGGTDTQYF
DNA: TGTGCCAGCAGCCAAGATAAGACTAGCGGGGGCACAGATACGCAGTATTTT

D: NA
J: TRBJ1-1
V: TRBV7-3
size: NA
CDR3: CASSLSKNTEAFF
DNA: TGTGCCAGCAGCTTATCAAAGAACACTGAAGCTTTCTTT

D: NA
J: TRBJ2-2
V: TRBV7-3
size: NA
CDR3: CASSPQPEVRNTGELFF
DNA: TGTGCCAGCAGCCCACAACCCGAGGTTAGAAACACCGGGGAGCTGTTTTTT

D: NA
J: TRBJ1-5
V: TRBV21-1
size: NA
CDR3: CASSTESVRGNQPQHF
DNA: TGTGCCAGCAGCACCGAATCGGTTCGCGGCAATCAGCCCCAGCATTTT

D: NA
J: TRBJ2-3
V: TRBV11-3
size: few
CDR3: CASSFRGRTDTQYF
DNA: TGTGCCAGCAGCTTCCGGGGAAGGACGGATACGCAGTATTTT

D: TRBD1
J: TRBJ2-5
V: TRBV6-5
size: NA
CDR3: CASSQGAWKTQYF
DNA: TGTGCCAGCAGTCAGGGGGCTTGGAAGACCCAGTACTTC

D: TRBD2
J: TRBJ2-3
V: TRBV6-5
size: NA
CDR3: CASKPAGGGDTQYF
DNA: TGTGCCAGCAAGCCAGCGGGGGGGGGAGATACGCAGTATTTT

D: TRBD1
J: TRBJ1-6
V: TRBV5-4
size: NA
CDR3: CASSPLTGQNSPLHF
DNA: TGTGCCAGCAGCCCCTTGACAGGGCAAAATTCACCCCTCCACTTT

D: NA
J: TRBJ2-3
V: TRBV19
size: NA
CDR3: CASSGFTDTQYF
DNA: TGTGCCAGTAGTGGATTCACAGATACGCAGTATTTT

D: NA
J: TRBJ2-5
V: TRBV9
size: NA
CDR3: CASSVDLPGQTQYF
DNA: TGTGCCAGCAGCGTAGATCTCCCGGGGCAGACCCAGTACTTC